These T cell receptor beta chains were read from a single sample in a study of neurological immune-mediated disorders. TCRdb reprocessed the 5' RACE reads with MiXCR, giving one entry per CDR3 protein. The sample holds fewer than 20,000 distinct CDR3 sequences; around 28% are singletons and the top ten take more than 30%. Sequencing used PBMCs. The receptor source for this set is a man between 50 and 59 years old with HTLV-1-associated myelopathy (HAM/TSP). CDR3s include the opening cysteine and the closing phenylalanine or tryptophan. The order of the fields is CDR3 length, D gene, clone size, J gene, V gene, CDR3 protein, CDR3 DNA. D genes are given only for firm matches. Clone size is not always given. Where it is, it says once, few, many or a class for expanded clones.

18 | TRBD1 | - | TRBJ2-2 | TRBV7-2 | CASSLRQGAVTNTGELFF | TGTGCCAGCAGCTTAAGGCAGGGGGCCGTAACGAACACCGGGGAGCTGTTTTTT
15 | - | - | TRBJ2-5 | TRBV5-1 | CASSLAGTNQETQYF | TGCGCCAGCAGCTTGGCCGGGACAAACCAAGAGACCCAGTACTTC
13 | - | few | TRBJ2-1 | TRBV3-1 | CASSQASPNEQFF | TGTGCCAGCAGCCAGGCCAGCCCCAATGAGCAGTTCTTC
16 | TRBD2 | many | TRBJ2-2 | TRBV18 | CASSTGGFANTGELFF | TGTGCCAGCTCGACGGGGGGTTTCGCGAACACCGGGGAGCTGTTTTTT
15 | TRBD2 | few | TRBJ2-3 | TRBV6-5 | CASSLAGGSTDTQYF | TGTGCCAGCAGTTTAGCGGGGGGTAGCACAGATACGCAGTATTTT
13 | - | - | TRBJ2-7 | TRBV20-1 | CSARDVLTYEQYF | TGCAGTGCAAGGGACGTTCTCACCTACGAGCAGTACTTC
14 | TRBD2 | - | TRBJ2-1 | TRBV11-3 | CASSRNGLAGGQFF | TGTGCCAGCAGCAGAAATGGGCTAGCGGGGGGGCAGTTCTTC
13 | - | many | TRBJ1-1 | TRBV3-1 | CASRDSQNTEAFF | TGTGCCAGCAGGGACAGTCAGAACACTGAAGCTTTCTTT
13 | TRBD1 | few | TRBJ1-2 | TRBV10-3 | CAITGQVNYGYTF | TGTGCCATCACTGGACAGGTTAACTATGGCTACACCTTC
14 | TRBD1 | many | TRBJ2-7 | TRBV5-8 | CASSPWTGPEEQYF | TGTGCCAGCAGCCCCTGGACAGGGCCAGAGGAGCAGTACTTC
13 | TRBD2 | few | TRBJ2-3 | TRBV6-6 | CASSSNQGGSQYF | TGTGCCAGCAGTTCAAACCAGGGAGGGTCACAGTATTTT
17 | TRBD2 | - | TRBJ2-2 | TRBV7-2 | CASSLPAGEFNTGELFF | TGTGCCAGCAGCTTACCAGCGGGGGAGTTTAACACCGGGGAGCTGTTTTTT
15 | - | - | TRBJ1-3 | TRBV11-3 | CASSPRGTSGNTIYF | TGTGCCAGCAGCCCGCGAGGGACAAGTGGAAACACCATATATTTT
13 | - | few | TRBJ1-2 | TRBV5-1 | CASSSEPNYGYTF | TGCGCCAGCAGCTCTGAACCCAACTATGGCTACACCTTC
17 | TRBD1 | many | TRBJ1-4 | TRBV27 | CASSFWTGILGDEKLFF | TGTGCCAGCAGTTTTTGGACAGGGATATTAGGGGATGAAAAACTGTTTTTT
14 | - | few | TRBJ1-5 | TRBV30 | CAWTRGGWDQPQHF | TGTGCCTGGACGAGGGGGGGTTGGGATCAGCCCCAGCATTTT
11 | - | few | TRBJ2-1 | TRBV7-3 | CASSNSNEQFF | TGTGCCAGCAGCAACAGCAATGAGCAGTTCTTC
18 | TRBD2 | - | TRBJ2-1 | TRBV7-2 | CASSSMLGAGGSYNEQFF | TGTGCCAGCAGCTCAATGTTGGGGGCGGGGGGCTCCTACAATGAGCAGTTCTTC
14 | - | many | TRBJ1-5 | TRBV29-1 | CSVGENRRDQPQHF | TGCAGCGTCGGAGAGAACCGGAGAGATCAGCCCCAGCATTTT
15 | - | - | TRBJ1-1 | TRBV24-1 | CATSDPGQPNTEAFF | TGTGCCACCAGTGATCCCGGACAGCCGAACACTGAAGCTTTCTTT
13 | - | - | TRBJ2-3 | TRBV5-1 | CASSTGPTDTQYF | TGCGCCAGCAGCACGGGACCCACAGATACGCAGTATTTT
14 | - | few | TRBJ1-3 | TRBV20-1 | CSARGGSFGDTIYF | TGCAGTGCTAGAGGCGGCAGCTTTGGGGACACCATATATTTT
12 | - | few | TRBJ1-1 | TRBV29-1 | CSVESLNTEAFF | TGCAGCGTTGAATCGCTGAACACTGAAGCTTTCTTT
16 | - | - | TRBJ1-2 | TRBV6-5 | CASSYTRGGGSYGYTF | TGTGCCAGCAGTTACACCAGGGGAGGGGGGTCCTATGGCTACACCTTC
14 | TRBD1 | - | TRBJ1-4 | TRBV6-1 | CASSSGTGVGKLFF | TGTGCCAGCAGTTCCGGGACAGGGGTTGGAAAACTGTTTTTT
14 | - | - | TRBJ1-2 | TRBV7-2 | CASSFATKNYGYTF | TGTGCCAGCAGCTTCGCGACAAAAAACTATGGCTACACCTTC
16 | TRBD1 | - | TRBJ2-2 | TRBV7-9 | CASSQTGSKVTGELFF | TGTGCCAGCAGCCAGACAGGGAGTAAGGTCACCGGGGAGCTGTTTTTT
15 | TRBD1 | - | TRBJ2-7 | TRBV5-1 | CASSLTGTDYYEQYF | TGCGCCAGCAGCCTGACCGGGACAGATTACTACGAGCAGTACTTC
14 | TRBD1 | - | TRBJ2-5 | TRBV5-8 | CASSFDRGQETQYF | TGTGCCAGCAGTTTTGACAGGGGGCAAGAGACCCAGTACTTC
15 | TRBD1 | many | TRBJ1-1 | TRBV20-1 | CSARDRDRAGTEAFF | TGCAGTGCTAGAGATCGGGACAGGGCGGGCACTGAAGCTTTCTTT
15 | - | - | TRBJ2-5 | TRBV3-1 | CASSRLGLEQETQYF | TGTGCCAGCAGCCGCTTGGGCCTGGAACAAGAGACCCAGTACTTC
13 | - | few | TRBJ2-1 | TRBV7-9 | CASSSGLYNEQFF | TGTGCCAGCAGCTCCGGACTTTACAATGAGCAGTTCTTC
13 | - | few | TRBJ2-1 | TRBV20-1 | CSARQDSYNEQFF | TGCAGTGCTAGGCAGGACAGCTACAATGAGCAGTTCTTC
13 | TRBD2 | few | TRBJ2-7 | TRBV11-2 | CASSLGTSGEQYF | TGTGCCAGCAGCTTAGGTACTAGCGGGGAGCAGTACTTC
13 | - | many | TRBJ1-1 | TRBV28 | CASSLEQGSEAFF | TGTGCCAGCAGTTTGGAACAGGGCTCTGAAGCTTTCTTT
16 | - | medium-sized | TRBJ1-2 | TRBV3-1 | CASSQDRYRQSHGYTF | TGTGCCAGCAGCCAAGATCGATACCGACAGTCGCATGGCTACACCTTC
12 | TRBD1 | - | TRBJ2-5 | TRBV24-1 | CATRGQKETQYF | TGTGCCACCAGGGGACAGAAAGAGACCCAGTACTTC
15 | - | few | TRBJ1-1 | TRBV5-1 | CASSLAGGPNTEAFF | TGCGCCAGCAGCTTGGCCGGGGGTCCTAACACTGAAGCTTTCTTT
14 | TRBD1 | - | TRBJ2-7 | TRBV5-1 | CASSWGTGFEEQYF | TGCGCCAGCAGCTGGGGGACAGGTTTTGAGGAGCAGTACTTC
14 | - | medium-sized | TRBJ2-7 | TRBV20-1 | CSALEGDGAYEQYF | TGCAGTGCTCTAGAGGGGGACGGAGCCTACGAGCAGTACTTC
14 | - | few | TRBJ1-1 | TRBV5-1 | CASSLAGGYTEAFF | TGCGCCAGCAGCTTGGCCGGGGGTTACACTGAAGCTTTCTTT
11 | - | - | TRBJ2-7 | TRBV29-1 | CSVELWGASYF | TGCAGCGTTGAACTATGGGGGGCCTCGTACTTC
13 | - | - | TRBJ2-1 | TRBV5-1 | CASSLGAQNEQFF | TGCGCCAGCAGCTTGGGGGCGCAGAATGAGCAGTTCTTC
13 | - | - | TRBJ1-5 | TRBV30 | CAWSDRPGQHQHF | TGTGCCTGGAGTGATCGGCCAGGCCAGCACCAGCATTTT
14 | TRBD2 | - | TRBJ2-2 | TRBV20-1 | CSARLAGNTGELFF | TGCAGTGCTAGACTAGCGGGGAACACCGGGGAGCTGTTTTTT
14 | - | - | TRBJ2-5 | TRBV4-2 | CASSLGGWQETQYF | TGTGCCAGCAGCCTAGGAGGGTGGCAAGAGACCCAGTACTTC
14 | TRBD1 | - | TRBJ1-6 | TRBV7-3 | CASSSTGGLSPLHF | TGTGCCAGCAGCTCGACAGGGGGCCTTTCACCCCTCCACTTT
13 | - | medium-sized | TRBJ1-1 | TRBV5-6 | CASTQSMNTEAFF | TGTGCCAGCACTCAGAGTATGAACACTGAAGCTTTCTTT
15 | - | - | TRBJ1-6 | TRBV6-5 | CASSYSSGINSPLHF | TGTGCCAGCAGTTACTCGTCAGGGATTAATTCACCCCTCCACTTT
13 | - | many | TRBJ1-2 | TRBV11-2 | CTSSLKESYGYTF | TGTACCAGCAGCTTGAAGGAGAGCTATGGCTACACCTTC
13 | - | many | TRBJ2-5 | TRBV5-1 | CASSLAAGETQYF | TGCGCCAGCAGCTTGGCGGCGGGTGAGACCCAGTACTTC
11 | - | - | TRBJ2-7 | TRBV29-1 | CSVVRGDEQYF | TGCAGCGTTGTAAGAGGAGACGAGCAGTACTTC
13 | - | - | TRBJ2-3 | TRBV2 | CASSAGVADTQYF | TGTGCCAGCAGCGCAGGGGTAGCAGATACGCAGTATTTT
13 | - | few | TRBJ2-5 | TRBV7-2 | CASSFPPWETQYF | TGTGCCAGCAGCTTCCCCCCTTGGGAGACCCAGTACTTC
19 | TRBD2 | - | TRBJ2-3 | TRBV25-1 | CASSEALAGGSTSTDTQYF | TGTGCCAGCAGTGAGGCGCTAGCGGGGGGTTCAACTAGCACAGATACGCAGTATTTT